The source of this TCR beta chain is a study of shared clonotypes between healthy human individuals. Study conclusions and caveats: Large sequencing depth failed to make sorted-subset sequencing complete, rarefaction showed.

As for this clone: The antigen remains undetermined.

The study ran the assay at deep level. 200 to 250 ng DNA, around 30,000 T cell genomes, went into each sorted-subset replicate PCR. Authors' processing steps: Filtering differed since immunoSEQ provided only junctions, with no quality scores. Clones were sequenced by immunoSEQ multiplex PCR, and TCRdb holds only the in-frame ones, with some missing. The D gene and trimming were derived from the DNA, and the V and J assignments and clone size from that table. Of under 200,000 clones in the sample, approximately 92% were seen once. Sequencing was performed on naive CD4+ T cells sorted from blood. As for subset: CD45RA+ positively selected. This clonotype was obtained from a woman aged 25 to 39 in good health.

The DNA of the CDR3 is TGTGCCAGTAGGCTGGCAGCGAACCAAGAGACCCAGTACTTC. It codes for CASRLAANQETQYF. The J gene is TRBJ2-5, the V gene TRBV19, with D unclear. This CDR3 has 14 residues. Germline V CDR1 and CDR2: LNHDA, SQIVND (reference sequence). V lost 6 bases, J lost 0 bases, and 11 bases lay in between.